This T cell receptor beta chain was found in a study of T cell clonotyping in hematopoietic cell transplantation. Assay: immunoSEQ multiplex PCR; the TCRdb copy retains only in-frame clones and omits some. Of tens of thousands of clones listed, 65% to 90% were seen once; the top ten hold roughly 6%. Described time point: recipient sample about 28 days before transplant, after cytoreduction. Per the germline V gene, CDR1 is SGHVS and CDR2 is FNYEAQ. Trimming shortened V by 0 bases and J by 3 bases, and 5 bases separated the two germline ends. The CDR3 has 14 amino acids. The sequence came from a man in his 60s with biphenotypic leukemia. Some clones in this sample may be carry-over from other donors' samples. The gene calls are TRBV7-6 and TRBJ1-4; D unclear. The sequencing here drew on peripheral blood mononuclear cells, taken before stem cell transplant. CDR3 in amino acids: CASSLAGSNEKLFF. CDR3 DNA sequence: TGTGCCAGCAGCTTAGCCGGATCTAATGAAAAACTGTTTTTT.